The 12 T cell receptor beta chains listed next were all sequenced from one sample in a study of cytotoxic CD8 clonotypes in ibrutinib-treated CLL. The data were produced by immunoSEQ multiplex PCR, yet TCRdb's version contains in-frame clones alone and is incomplete. The sample lists roughly 200,000 clones; more than 70% were seen once. The sequencing used PBMCs, collected after 12 months of ibrutinib treatment. The source of these receptors is a human donor with chronic lymphocytic leukemia.

The chain recombines TRBV18 with TRBJ2-5; the D is unclear. In germline, CDR1 is KGHSH, CDR2 LQKENI. Between the trimmed V and J ends, which lost 5 bases and 1 base, there was a span of 11 bases. The CDR3 is made up of 14 amino acids. The CDR3 DNA reads as TGTGCCAGCTCAGTTTTGGACCCCCAAGAGACCCAGTACTTC. It yields the protein CASSVLDPQETQYF.

This chain uses TRBV13 with TRBJ2-1; weak D call: TRBD1 (5 bases). V lost 5 bases and J 12 bases, leaving 17 bases between the germline ends. Germline CDR1 reads PRHDT; CDR2 reads FYEKMQ (reference sequence). The CDR3 has 13 amino acids. CDR3 amino acids: CASSALDTASQFF. The CDR3 nucleotides read TGTGCCAGCAGCGCCCTGGACACGGCATCGCAGTTCTTC.

This clone occurred many times. This rearrangement joins TRBV4-1 to TRBJ1-5; possible D gene TRBD1, 5 bases. The V and J ends lost 4 bases and 0 bases respectively, with 13 bases between them. Germline CDR1 MGHRA, CDR2 YSYEKL. This CDR3 contains 16 residues. This chain's CDR3 is CASSLRDDVSNQPQHF. CDR3 bases: TGCGCCAGCAGCCTCCGGGACGACGTTAGCAATCAGCCCCAGCATTTT.

The gene calls are TRBV11-2 and TRBJ2-7, with 9 bases that match TRBD1. V gave up 5 bases and J gave up 0 bases; unmatched junction bases: 8. The CDR3 has 16 amino acids. Germline values: CDR1 SGHAT, CDR2 FQNNGV. CDR3 DNA: TGTGCCAGCAGCGGATTTGGGGGACAGGGCTCCTACGAGCAGTACTTC. It specifies CASSGFGGQGSYEQYF.

The chain employs TRBV10-3 and TRBJ2-3; TRBD2 matches 8 bases. The CDR3 runs 15 residues. V gave up 8 bases and J gave up 0 bases; unmatched junction bases: 7. Germline V gene sequence: CDR1 ENHRY, CDR2 SYGVKD. The CDR3 bases are TGTGCCATCTCCCCGGGGGGGGCAAGCACAGATACGCAGTATTTT. Protein: CAISPGGASTDTQYF.

The J gene is TRBJ2-7, the V gene TRBV7-9; D remains ambiguous. V was cut by 3 bases and J by 0 bases, with 15 bases left in between. The CDR3 has 16 amino acids. Per the germline V gene, CDR1 is SEHNR and CDR2 is FQNEAQ (reference sequence). The CDR3: CASSLGFPARSYEQYF. DNA of the CDR3: TGTGCCAGCAGCTTGGGGTTTCCAGCTCGCTCCTACGAGCAGTACTTC.

This sequence joins TRBV28 and TRBJ2-6; possible D gene TRBD1, 6 bases. Trimming left V 8 bases short and J 4 bases short, with 27 bases between. CDR1 MDHEN and CDR2 SYDVKM come from the germline V gene. This CDR3 spans 19 amino acids. The CDR3 sequence: CASEGSRGLLSPGANVLTF. The DNA of the CDR3 is TGTGCCAGCGAAGGATCCAGGGGTCTACTCTCCCCAGGGGCCAACGTCCTGACTTTC.

The chain has TRBV19 and TRBJ2-3, with 12 bases lining up with TRBD2. V lost 6 bases, J lost 3 bases, and 4 bases stayed unmatched. The CDR3 has 15 amino acids. Per the germline V gene, CDR1 is LNHDA and CDR2 is SQIVND (reference sequence). The CDR3 spells CASRLLAGGTDTQYF. CDR3 in DNA: TGTGCCAGTAGGCTACTAGCGGGAGGTACAGATACGCAGTATTTT. Based on the CDR3 plus reference TRBV19 and TRBJ2-3, the full variable domain is DGGITQSPKYLFRKEGQNVTLSCEQNLNHDAMYWYRQDPGQGLRLIYYSQIVNDFQKGDIAEGYSVSREKKESFPLTVTSAQKNPTAFYLCASRLLAGGTDTQYFGPGTRLTVL.

The chain combines TRBV7-2 with TRBJ1-4; D not resolved. Germline lookup yields CDR1 SGHTA and CDR2 FQGNSA. This CDR3 is built from 12 residues. V was clipped by 5 bases and J by 7 bases, with 8 bases between them. The CDR3 nucleotides are TGTGCCAGCAGCGTACCTCGTGAAAAACTGTTTTTT. Amino acids: CASSVPREKLFF.

This clone has ten or more counts. CDR3 sequence (DNA): TGTGCCAGCAGGCCGGGGTGGACCGGGGAGCTGTTTTTT. Translated: CASRPGWTGELFF. This rearrangement joins TRBV2 to TRBJ2-2; D might be TRBD2 (5 bases). Between the trimmed V and J ends, which lost 6 bases and 5 bases, there was a span of 10 bases. The CDR3 has 13 amino acids. In germline, CDR1 is SNHLY, CDR2 FYNNEI.

The chain joins TRBV18 to TRBJ2-1, with D possibly being TRBD2 (6 bases). This CDR3 has 14 amino acids. CDR1 is KGHSH and CDR2 is LQKENI in the germline V gene. Trimming left V 3 bases short and J 1 base short, with 7 bases between. The CDR3 region is CASSPGTSYNEQFF. CDR3 DNA sequence: TGTGCCAGCTCACCGGGGACTTCCTACAATGAGCAGTTCTTC.

The chain couples TRBV15 to TRBJ2-1; either TRBD1 or TRBD2 may fit D (5 bases each). Germline V gene sequence: CDR1 LNHNV, CDR2 YYDKDF (reference sequence). The CDR3 loop spans 17 amino acids. Trimming shortened V by 8 bases and J by 0 bases, and 20 bases separated the two germline ends. CDR3 DNA sequence: TGTGCCACCCGGGGCCAGGGCGTGGGCGGCTCCTACAATGAGCAGTTCTTC. This encodes CATRGQGVGGSYNEQFF.